These 21 T cell receptor beta chains share one sample of origin, sequenced in a study of cytomegalovirus exposure and HLA in healthy donors. PCR amplification relied on 60 Vbeta primers (plus 13 Jbeta primers). Data came from immunoSEQ multiplex PCR; TCRdb stores just in-frame clones and leaves some out. Altogether about 100,000 clones are present, over 65% being singletons, with the ten largest covering about 0.69%. The sample was PBMCs. The receptors come from a woman aged 55-69 years in good health and CMV-seronegative.

This chain links TRBV11-3 with TRBJ2-1; TRBD2 matches 7 bases. The CDR3 loop spans 15 amino acids. With 3 bases clipped from V and 5 bases from J, the junction kept 7 bases outside the gene matches. The germline V gene encodes CDR1 SGHNT and CDR2 YENEEA. The CDR3 reads CASSFTGLGNNEQFF. As DNA, the CDR3 is TGTGCCAGCAGCTTCACAGGACTAGGGAACAATGAGCAGTTCTTC.

The CDR3: CASSLPNYEQYF. DNA for the CDR3: TGTGCCAGCAGCTTACCCAACTACGAGCAGTACTTC. The chain couples TRBV11-2 to TRBJ2-7; D is undetermined. The length of the CDR3 is 12 residues. From germline, CDR1 is SGHAT and CDR2 FQNNGV. With 2 bases removed from V and 3 bases from J, the gap between germline ends came to 5 bases.

This clone appeared a few times. The V and J genes are TRBV6-1 and TRBJ1-4; 8 nucleotides line up with TRBD1. CDR1 and CDR2 from the germline V gene are MNHNS and SASEGT. CDR3 length: 15 residues. After removal of 8 bases from V and 1 base from J, the junction contained 6 bases not matched to a gene. CDR3 sequence: CASGGQELTNEKLFF. As DNA, the CDR3 is TGTGCCAGCGGGGGACAGGAATTAACTAATGAAAAACTGTTTTTT.

The rearrangement uses TRBV5-1 and TRBJ2-3; maybe TRBD2 (6 bases). CDR3 length: 16 amino acids. The germline V gene has CDR1 SGHRS and CDR2 YFSETQ. V gave up 4 bases and J gave up 7 bases, with 22 bases separating them. The CDR3 here is CASSAPDNLAGYTQYF. CDR3 nucleotide sequence: TGCGCCAGCAGCGCCCCGGACAACCTGGCGGGATATACGCAGTATTTT.

The V gene is TRBV5-1, the J gene TRBJ1-2; D is undetermined. Trimming took 5 bases from V and 6 from J, leaving 11 bases between them. This CDR3 contains 12 residues. Per germline, CDR1 SGHRS and CDR2 YFSETQ. CDR3 region: CASSPGVNGYTF. The CDR3, as DNA: TGCGCCAGCAGTCCGGGTGTAAATGGCTACACCTTC.

This clone was recorded once. The sample holds other DNA sequences that translate to the same CDR3. The chain links TRBV28 to TRBJ2-7, with D tentatively TRBD1 (5 bases). CDR1 is MDHEN, CDR2 SYDVKM, per germline. The CDR3 has 12 residues. V was shortened by 5 bases and J by 4 bases, with 9 bases between the two germline ends. Here the CDR3 reads CASSPRQYEQYF. The CDR3 DNA reads as TGTGCCAGCAGTCCTAGACAGTACGAGCAGTACTTC.

Regarding this clone: Compared with germline, one end of the junction differs, possibly owing to a read error. This chain uses TRBV30 with TRBJ1-1; D possibly corresponds to TRBD1 (6 bases). From germline, CDR1 is GTSNPN and CDR2 SVGIG (reference sequence). The CDR3 is 9 amino acids. The CDR3 here is CAWFPRGSF. The CDR3 bases are TGTGCCTGGTTCCCCAGGGGATCGTTT.

The chain recombines TRBV9 with TRBJ1-4, with 9 positions matching TRBD1. The CDR3 is 14 amino acids. The germline V gene encodes CDR1 SGDLS and CDR2 YYNGEE. V shed 4 bases, J shed 8 bases, and the junction held 6 bases outside the gene matches. The CDR3 region has the DNA TGTGCCAGCAGCCCCGGGACAGGGCCCGAAAAACTGTTTTTT. This encodes CASSPGTGPEKLFF.

This clone has only one observation. The chain carries TRBV4-3 and TRBJ1-1, with D possibly matching TRBD1 (6 bases). Germline V gene sequence: CDR1 LGHNA, CDR2 YSLEER. This CDR3 spans 15 amino acids. The V gene lost 4 bases and the J gene lost 4 bases, with 16 bases spanning the gap. The CDR3 coding sequence is TGCGCCAGCAGCCGGGACACGGTTGTTGGCACTGAAGCTTTCTTT. Encoded protein: CASSRDTVVGTEAFF.

The chain combines TRBV5-6 with TRBJ2-2; 7 bases line up with TRBD1. Germline V gene sequence: CDR1 SGHDT, CDR2 YYEEEE. The junction had 9 bases not matched to a gene; V was cut back by 5 bases and J by 5 bases. There are 15 residues in the CDR3. In DNA, the CDR3 is TGTGCCAGCAGTGCGGACAGGCTGGGTACCGGGGAGCTGTTTTTT. This gives the protein CASSADRLGTGELFF.

Only a few counts were recorded for this clone. V gene TRBV7-9 combines with J gene TRBJ2-3; 10 bases fit TRBD2. Germline V gene sequence: CDR1 SEHNR, CDR2 FQNEAQ (reference sequence). This CDR3 is 16 amino acids long. Trimming removed 5 bases from V and 4 bases from J; junction bases left unmatched: 9. CDR3 in DNA: TGTGCCAGCAGCCCCCGTTGGAGCGGGGGGGCAGATACGCAGTATTTT. Encoded protein: CASSPRWSGGADTQYF.

This clone was found a few times. The DNA of the CDR3 is TGCAGTGGCCTACAGCACGAGCAGTACTTC. This translates into CSGLQHEQYF. The chain joins TRBV20-1 to TRBJ2-7; unclear D gene. The CDR3 extends over 10 amino acids. V lost 7 bases and J lost 5, with 9 bases in between. CDR1 DFQATT and CDR2 SNEGSKA come from the germline V gene (reference sequence).

This clone was counted a single time. Here the CDR3 reads CASSTQTGYNSPLHF. The CDR3, as DNA: TGTGCCAGCAGCACTCAGACAGGATATAATTCACCCCTCCACTTT. V usage is TRBV9 and J usage is TRBJ1-6, with D possibly matching TRBD1 (6 bases). Trimming took 4 bases from V and 4 from J, leaving 12 bases between them. The CDR3 covers 15 residues. Germline values: CDR1 SGDLS, CDR2 YYNGEE.

The V gene is TRBV7-6, the J gene TRBJ2-1; 7 nucleotides align to TRBD2. With 2 bases clipped from V and 4 bases from J, the junction kept 8 bases outside the gene matches. Germline CDR1 is SGHVS and CDR2 is FNYEAQ. CDR3 size: 16 residues. The CDR3 region has the DNA TGTGCCAGCAGCTTAATATCGGGGGGAGTTTACAATGAGCAGTTCTTC. Its translation: CASSLISGGVYNEQFF.

This clone was counted only a few times. The rearrangement joins TRBV7-2 to TRBJ2-5; TRBD2 is a possible D gene (6 bases). The CDR3 covers 15 residues. Germline loops: CDR1 SGHTA, CDR2 FQGNSA. The V and J ends lost 3 bases and 1 base respectively, with 12 bases between them. The CDR3 bases are TGTGCCAGCAGCTTTGGGCGGGGTCTCCAAGAGACCCAGTACTTC. Amino acids: CASSFGRGLQETQYF.

This clone was seen more than once but under ten times. The chain is built from TRBV4-3 and TRBJ2-1; weak D call: TRBD2 (7 bases). This CDR3 has 15 amino acids. Germline assignment: CDR1 LGHNA and CDR2 YSLEER. V lost 4 bases to trimming and J lost 8 bases, with 18 bases between them. CDR3: CASSPGAGAFDEQFF. The CDR3, as DNA: TGCGCCAGCAGCCCAGGGGCGGGAGCCTTCGATGAGCAGTTCTTC.

J is TRBJ1-2 and V is TRBV29-1; TRBD1 matches at 7 bases. The CDR3 is 12 amino acids. Per germline, CDR1 SQVTM and CDR2 ANQGSEA. Trimming removed 4 bases from V and 6 bases from J; junction bases left unmatched: 5. CDR3 nucleotides: TGCAGCGTTGCGGACAGGTCCAATGGCTACACCTTC. Amino acids: CSVADRSNGYTF.

This clone was observed a handful of times. The chain joins TRBV5-6 to TRBJ2-7; D possibly corresponds to TRBD1 (6 bases). The CDR3 is 14 amino acids. Trimming removed 2 bases from V and 2 bases from J, with 11 bases in between. Germline V gives CDR1 SGHDT, CDR2 YYEEEE. CDR3 sequence: CASSFGQGTYEQYF. Here the CDR3 DNA reads TGTGCCAGCAGCTTCGGGCAGGGGACCTACGAGCAGTACTTC.

This clone was found a few times. CDR3: CASSFRQGGVYNEQFF. In nucleotides, the CDR3 is TGTGCCAGCAGCTTCCGACAGGGCGGGGTCTACAATGAGCAGTTCTTC. V gene TRBV7-9 combines with J gene TRBJ2-1; D might be TRBD1 (7 bases). CDR3 length equals 16 residues. Per germline, CDR1 SEHNR and CDR2 FQNEAQ (reference sequence). The germline V and J ends were trimmed by 3 bases and 3 bases, with 15 bases remaining between them.

This clone appeared a few times. The chain joins TRBV5-1 to TRBJ1-1; perhaps TRBD1 as D (6 bases). The V and J ends lost 7 bases and 1 base respectively, with 23 bases between them. The CDR3 spans 17 residues. Germline CDR1 reads SGHRS; CDR2 reads YFSETQ. DNA of the CDR3: TGCGCCAGCTCCTTTACGCTTTGGACAGCAAAGAACACTGAAGCTTTCTTT. Protein product: CASSFTLWTAKNTEAFF.

As regards this clone: An end of the junction differs from the germline gene, which may be a read error. The rearrangement links TRBV6-1 to TRBJ1-6; D not certain. The length of the CDR3 is 14 residues. Germline CDR1 and CDR2: MNHNS and SASEGT. The CDR3 is CASSQARANSPLHF. CDR3 nucleotide sequence: TGTGCCAGCAGTCAAGCGAGGGCTAATTCACCCCTCCACTTT.